The TCR beta chain described here comes from a study of shared clonotypes between healthy human individuals. The study's findings and limits: Unshared clonotypes carried lower generation probabilities than those common to all four donors. Larger estimated richness was generally seen in naive subsets than in memory subsets.

The germline gives CDR1 SGHNT, CDR2 YYREEE (reference sequence). V trimming: 6 bases; J trimming: 1 base; junction bases outside the gene matches: 7. The length of the CDR3 is 15 residues. Concerning this clone: Antigen: not known.

Assay: immunoSEQ multiplex PCR; the TCRdb copy retains only in-frame clones and omits some. The sample includes about a million clones, approximately 75% seen only once; the top ten take 0.89%. The sample was memory CD4+ T cells from PBMCs. As for subset: CD45RA-negative fraction. The receptor was isolated from a man between 18 and 29 years old in good health. Some clones in this sample may be carry-over from other donors' samples. The gene calls are TRBV5-4 and TRBJ2-3; 8 nucleotides line up with TRBD2. The CDR3 is CASNSDGGGTDTQYF. Written as DNA, the CDR3 is TGTGCCAGCAACTCGGACGGGGGGGGCACAGATACGCAGTATTTT.